The 5 T cell receptor beta chains below come from one sample, sequenced in a study of shared clonotypes between healthy human individuals (TCRdb year 2020). Libraries came from the immunoSEQ multiplex PCR assay. The source is immuneACCESS, and TCRdb retained only in-frame sequences with V and J called. Part of the clones is not carried over; for the studies checked, unresolved V genes explain less than half of this, and the remainder is unexplained. The sample table contains 950,000 to 1,100,000 clones; only one count was recorded for about 75% of them. 1.4% to 1.5% of the sample is held by the ten biggest clonotypes. Specimen: memory CD4+ T cells sorted from blood. In the paper's terms, the cell subset or site label means: CD45RA-negative fraction. These receptors originate from a man aged 18-30 years in good health.

This chain links TRBV5-1 with TRBJ2-1; 12 nucleotides match TRBD2. After removal of 6 bases from V and 10 bases from J, the junction contained 14 bases not matched to a gene. This CDR3 region has 16 residues. Looked up from germline, CDR1 is SGHRS and CDR2 is YFSETQ. The CDR3, as DNA: TGCGCCAGCACCTCCACTTCTAGCGGGAGGGCCTACGAGCAGTTCTTC. This encodes CASTSTSSGRAYEQFF.

The genes are TRBV7-9 and TRBJ2-3; unclear D gene. Germline CDR1 and CDR2: SEHNR and FQNEAQ (reference sequence). This CDR3 is 15 amino acids long. Trimming removed 0 bases from V and 4 bases from J, with 11 bases in between. In DNA form, the CDR3 reads TGTGCCAGCAGCTTAGCGGGTAGTCCCGCAGATACGCAGTATTTT. Translation: CASSLAGSPADTQYF.

This clone was seen more than once but under ten times. The chain recombines TRBV27 with TRBJ1-1; tentatively, D is TRBD1 (6 bases). Germline values: CDR1 MNHEY, CDR2 SMNVEV (reference sequence). Trimming removed 4 bases at V and 6 bases at J, with 15 bases between. The CDR3 has 14 amino acids. The CDR3 DNA is TGTGCCAGCAGTTCGTGGGGGGCTCGTGCTGAAGCTTTCTTT. Translated, it gives CASSSWGARAEAFF.

The chain has TRBV30 and TRBJ2-3; 9 bases match TRBD2. The CDR3 covers 15 residues. CDR1 GTSNPN and CDR2 SVGIG come from the germline V gene (reference sequence). Trimming removed 0 bases from V and 6 bases from J; junction bases left unmatched: 7. As DNA, the CDR3 is TGTGCCTGGAGTGTGCCTAGCGGGGAGCGCGATACGCAGTATTTT. This gives the protein CAWSVPSGERDTQYF.

This chain connects TRBV27 to TRBJ2-7; D perhaps matches TRBD2 (5 bases). Germline CDR1 MNHEY, CDR2 SMNVEV (reference sequence). Trimming left V 3 bases short and J 2 bases short, with 11 bases between. This CDR3 is built from 14 residues. CDR3 protein: CASSFYGDTYEQYF. In nucleotides, the CDR3 is TGTGCCAGCAGTTTCTACGGGGATACCTACGAGCAGTACTTC.